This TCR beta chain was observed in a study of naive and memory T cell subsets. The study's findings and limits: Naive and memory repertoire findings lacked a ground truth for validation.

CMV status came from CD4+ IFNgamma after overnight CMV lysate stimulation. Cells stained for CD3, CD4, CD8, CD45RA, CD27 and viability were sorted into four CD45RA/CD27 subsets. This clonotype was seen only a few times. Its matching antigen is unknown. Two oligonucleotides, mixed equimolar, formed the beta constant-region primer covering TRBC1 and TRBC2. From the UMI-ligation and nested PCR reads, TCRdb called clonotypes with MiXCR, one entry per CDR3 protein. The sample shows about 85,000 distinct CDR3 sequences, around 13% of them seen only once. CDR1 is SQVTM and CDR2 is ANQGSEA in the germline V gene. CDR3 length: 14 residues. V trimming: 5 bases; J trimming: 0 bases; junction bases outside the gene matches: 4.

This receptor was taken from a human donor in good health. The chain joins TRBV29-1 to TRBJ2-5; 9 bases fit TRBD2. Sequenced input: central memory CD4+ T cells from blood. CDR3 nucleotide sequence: TGCAGCGTTCCAGCGGGAGGAAACCAAGAGACCCAGTACTTC. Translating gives CSVPAGGNQETQYF. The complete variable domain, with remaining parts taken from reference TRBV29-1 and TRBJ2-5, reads SAVISQKPSRDICQRGTSLTIQCQVDSQVTMMFWYRQQPGQSLTLIATANQGSEATYESGFVIDKFPISRPNLTFSTLTVSNMSPEDSSIYLCSVPAGGNQETQYFGPGTRLLVL.